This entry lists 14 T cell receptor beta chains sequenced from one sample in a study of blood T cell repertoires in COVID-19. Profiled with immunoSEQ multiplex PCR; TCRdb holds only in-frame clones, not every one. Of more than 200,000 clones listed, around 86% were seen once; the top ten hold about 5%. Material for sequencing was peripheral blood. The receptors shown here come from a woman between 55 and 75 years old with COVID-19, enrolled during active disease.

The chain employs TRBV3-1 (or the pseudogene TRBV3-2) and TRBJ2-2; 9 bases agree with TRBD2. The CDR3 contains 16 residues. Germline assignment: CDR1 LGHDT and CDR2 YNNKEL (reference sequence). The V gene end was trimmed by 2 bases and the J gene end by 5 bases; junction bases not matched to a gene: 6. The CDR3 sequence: CASSQWSGRSTGELFF. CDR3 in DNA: TGTGCCAGCAGCCAATGGAGCGGGAGGTCTACCGGGGAGCTGTTTTTT.

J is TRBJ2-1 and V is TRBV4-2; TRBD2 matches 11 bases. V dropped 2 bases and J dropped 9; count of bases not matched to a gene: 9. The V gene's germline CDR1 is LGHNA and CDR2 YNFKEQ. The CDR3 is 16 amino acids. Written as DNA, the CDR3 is TGTGCCAGCAGCCAAATAGCGGGAGGGCCCGGTGGTGAGCAGTTCTTC. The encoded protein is CASSQIAGGPGGEQFF.

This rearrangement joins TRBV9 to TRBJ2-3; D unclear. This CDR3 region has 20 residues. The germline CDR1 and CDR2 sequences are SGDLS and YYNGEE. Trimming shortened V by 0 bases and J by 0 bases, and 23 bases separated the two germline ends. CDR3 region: CASSVAARWWAIPSTDTQYF. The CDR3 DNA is TGTGCCAGCAGCGTAGCGGCCCGTTGGTGGGCGATACCGAGCACAGATACGCAGTATTTT.

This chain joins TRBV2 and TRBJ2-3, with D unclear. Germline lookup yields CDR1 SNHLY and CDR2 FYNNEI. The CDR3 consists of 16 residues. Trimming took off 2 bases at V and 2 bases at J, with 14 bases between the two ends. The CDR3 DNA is TGTGCCAGCAGTGAACAACTTTCCCTGTCCACAGATACGCAGTATTTT. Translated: CASSEQLSLSTDTQYF. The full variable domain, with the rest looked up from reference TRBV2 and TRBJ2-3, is EPEVTQTPSHQVTQMGQEVILRCVPISNHLYFYWYRQILGQKVEFLVSFYNNEISEKSEIFDDQFSVERPDGSNFTLKIRSTKLEDSAMYFCASSEQLSLSTDTQYFGPGTRLTVL.

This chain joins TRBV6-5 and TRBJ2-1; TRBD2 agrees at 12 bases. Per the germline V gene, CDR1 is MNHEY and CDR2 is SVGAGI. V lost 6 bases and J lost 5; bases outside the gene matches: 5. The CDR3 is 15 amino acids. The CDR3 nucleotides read TGTGCCAGCAGACGACTAGCGGGGGAAAACAATGAGCAGTTCTTC. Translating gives CASRRLAGENNEQFF.

In nucleotides, the CDR3 is TGTGCCAGCAGTGAGCACGGGACAGGGGTTTCTAGCGAGCAGTACTTC. Protein: CASSEHGTGVSSEQYF. The chain combines TRBV25-1 with TRBJ2-7; the match to TRBD1 covers 10 bases. V gave up 3 bases and J gave up 6 bases; unmatched junction bases: 11. Germline lookup yields CDR1 MGHDK and CDR2 SYGVNS. The CDR3 length is 16 residues.

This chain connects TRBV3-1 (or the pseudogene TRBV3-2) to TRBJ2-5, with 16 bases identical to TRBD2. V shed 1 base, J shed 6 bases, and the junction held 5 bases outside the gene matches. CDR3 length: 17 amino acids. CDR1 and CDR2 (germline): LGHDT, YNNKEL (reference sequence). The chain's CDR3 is CASSQGGLAGGRQTQYF. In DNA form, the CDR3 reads TGTGCCAGCAGCCAAGGGGGACTAGCGGGAGGGAGACAGACCCAGTACTTC.

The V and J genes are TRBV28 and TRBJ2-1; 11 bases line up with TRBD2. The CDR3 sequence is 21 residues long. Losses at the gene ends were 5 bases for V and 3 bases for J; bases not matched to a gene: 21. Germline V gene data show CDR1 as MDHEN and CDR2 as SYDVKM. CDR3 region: CASSREPGLAEFWSGYNEQFF. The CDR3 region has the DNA TGTGCCAGCAGTCGAGAGCCGGGACTAGCGGAATTTTGGAGCGGCTACAATGAGCAGTTCTTC.

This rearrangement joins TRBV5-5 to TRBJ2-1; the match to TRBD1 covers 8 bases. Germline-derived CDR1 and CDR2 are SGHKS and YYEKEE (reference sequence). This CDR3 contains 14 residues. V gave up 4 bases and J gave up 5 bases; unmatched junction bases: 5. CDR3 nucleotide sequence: TGTGCCAGCAGCAGGGACAGGTACAACAATGAGCAGTTCTTC. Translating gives CASSRDRYNNEQFF. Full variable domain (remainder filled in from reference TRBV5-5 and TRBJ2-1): DAGVTQSPTHLIKTRGQQVTLRCSPISGHKSVSWYQQVLGQGPQFIFQYYEKEERGRGNFPDRFSARQFPNYSSELNVNALLLGDSALYLCASSRDRYNNEQFFGPGTRLTVL.

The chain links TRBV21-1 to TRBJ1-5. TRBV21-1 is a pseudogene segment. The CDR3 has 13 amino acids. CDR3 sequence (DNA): TGTGCCAGCAGCAAGAGGACTAATCAGCCCCAGCATTTT. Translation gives CASSKRTNQPQHF.

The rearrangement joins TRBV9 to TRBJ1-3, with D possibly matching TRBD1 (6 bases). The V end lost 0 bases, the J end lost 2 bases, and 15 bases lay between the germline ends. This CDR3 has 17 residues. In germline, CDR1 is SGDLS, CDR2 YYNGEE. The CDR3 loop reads CASSVEGGRLTGNTIYF. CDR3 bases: TGTGCCAGCAGCGTAGAGGGGGGGAGGTTAACTGGAAACACCATATATTTT.

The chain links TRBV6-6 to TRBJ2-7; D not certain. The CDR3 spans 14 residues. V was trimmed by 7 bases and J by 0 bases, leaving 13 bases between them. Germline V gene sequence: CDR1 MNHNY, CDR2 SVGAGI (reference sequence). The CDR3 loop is CASIVNFSSYEQYF. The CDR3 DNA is TGTGCCAGCATAGTGAACTTTAGCTCCTACGAGCAGTACTTC.

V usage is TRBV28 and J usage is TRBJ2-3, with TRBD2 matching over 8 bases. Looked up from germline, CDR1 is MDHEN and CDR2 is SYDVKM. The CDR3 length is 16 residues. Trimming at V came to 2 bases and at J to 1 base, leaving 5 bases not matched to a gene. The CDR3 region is CASSLLGRAGTDTQYF. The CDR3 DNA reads TGTGCCAGCAGTTTACTCGGGAGGGCCGGCACAGATACGCAGTATTTT.

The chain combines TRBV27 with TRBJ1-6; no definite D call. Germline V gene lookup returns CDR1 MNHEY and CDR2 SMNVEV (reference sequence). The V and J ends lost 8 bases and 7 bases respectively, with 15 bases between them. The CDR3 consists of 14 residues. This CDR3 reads CASGYPGVNSPLHF. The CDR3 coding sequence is TGTGCCAGCGGATACCCCGGGGTGAATTCACCCCTCCACTTT.